The entry below describes one T cell receptor beta chain. What it binds is not known. RNA transcripts served as the template for amplifying TCR beta CDR3 regions. Researchers ran a first-round RT-PCR on the TCR CDR3 using the HTBI primer set. MiXCR, run by TCRdb on the multiplex PCR reads, gives a single entry per CDR3 protein. Among about 570,000 distinct CDR3 sequences, about 43% were seen once, and the ten largest hold under 20%. The germline gives CDR1 SQVTM, CDR2 ANQGSEA. The CDR3 extends over 14 amino acids. V lost 2 bases to trimming and J lost 2 bases, with 12 bases between them. The data originate from a study of T cells in Graves' hyperthyroidism and ophthalmopathy. General study findings and limits: Most thyroid clonotypes that were expanded above 0.001 also turned up in blood.

V and J are TRBV29-1 and TRBJ1-2; D is undetermined. Sample: peripheral blood or thyroid tissue (not recorded which). The clonotype was recovered from an adult woman with Graves' disease, either hyperthyroidism or ophthalmopathy (not recorded which). CDR3 DNA: TGCAGCGTTGAACTGAATAGAGGAAACTATGGCTACACCTTC. Residues: CSVELNRGNYGYTF.